This T cell receptor beta chain emerged from a study of CD8+ T cells in alopecia areata. Study background: Treatment of the treated patients consisted of oral tofacitinib, 5 to 10 mg twice daily.

Collected material from alopecia areata patients comprised lesional scalp punch biopsies and peripheral blood. A FACSAria was used to sort CD4+ and CD8+ T cells. These cells came from PBMCs. Sequencing relied on a cDNA template that was reverse transcribed from extracted RNA. Assay used: immunoSEQ multiplex PCR; TCRdb lists only in-frame clones, some missing. The sample has 100,000 to 150,000 clones; 45% to 60% are singletons. Study conclusions and caveats: Clonality exceeded that of normal scalp in lesional scalp, most notably in alopecia totalis/universalis.

Germline CDR1 is SGDLS and CDR2 is YYNGEE. The CDR3 has 15 amino acids. V shed 4 bases and J 6 bases; nucleotides not matched to a gene: 11. This clone occurred a few times. Antigen unknown. The source of this sequence is a human donor with alopecia areata. The V and J genes are TRBV9 and TRBJ2-7, with 9 bases aligning to TRBD1. The input for sequencing was CD4+ T cells sorted from blood, taken at week 0. The CDR3 nucleotides read TGTGCCAGCAGCCCCACGGGACAGGGACTCGGCGAGCAGTACTTC. Its protein is CASSPTGQGLGEQYF.